The present T cell receptor (beta chain) was sequenced within a study of shared clonotypes between healthy human individuals. CD45RO-negative CD8 cells positively selected for CCR7 made up the naive population, which excluded terminally differentiated effector memory CD45RA+ cells. Germline V gene data show CDR1 as SGHDN and CDR2 as FVKESK. There are 14 residues in the CDR3. Trimming removed 4 bases at V and 6 bases at J, with 15 bases between. Sequencing was performed with immunoSEQ multiplex PCR; in TCRdb, only in-frame clones are kept and a portion is missing. This table has some 2.1 million clones, just under 95% appearing once.

The genes are TRBV14 and TRBJ1-2, with TRBD1 as a possible D gene (5 bases). Sequencing was done on a sample of naive CD8+ T cells sorted from blood. The TCR was taken from a young man in good health. The CDR3: CASSPRQGADGYTF. The CDR3, as DNA: TGTGCCAGCAGCCCGCGACAAGGGGCCGATGGCTACACCTTC.